This T cell receptor beta chain emerged from a study of Graves' ophthalmopathy and Graves' hyperthyroidism. General study points: The model predicted ophthalmopathy progression with about 69% sensitivity and approximately 72% specificity. In blood, most expanded thyroid clonotypes above 0.001 frequency were also detected.

Note on this clonotype: Its specificity is unknown.

Trimming stripped 1 base from V and 6 bases from J, with 9 bases between. CDR1 and CDR2 from the germline V gene are SGHVS and FQNEAQ. The CDR3 is 14 amino acids. Investigators amplified TCR beta CDR3 regions from RNA transcripts. Second-round multiplex PCR came after a first-round RT-PCR that employed HTBI primers. TCRdb used MiXCR to reprocess the multiplex PCR reads, holding one entry per CDR3 protein. The table shows about 500,000 distinct CDR3 sequences, with under 45% occurring only once. This clonotype originated in an adult man with Graves' hyperthyroidism. The chain is built from TRBV7-8 and TRBJ2-2; no reliable D call. What was sequenced was peripheral blood or thyroid tissue (not recorded which). DNA for the CDR3: TGTGCCAGCAGCTTAGATAAGGGTTCCGGGGAGCTGTTTTTT. Translated: CASSLDKGSGELFF. Full variable domain (rest looked up from reference TRBV7-8 and TRBJ2-2): GAGVSQSPRYKVAKRGQDVALRCDPISGHVSLFWYQQALGQGPEFLTYFQNEAQLDKSGLPSDRFFAERPEGSVSTLKIQRTQQEDSAVYLCASSLDKGSGELFFGEGSRLTVL.